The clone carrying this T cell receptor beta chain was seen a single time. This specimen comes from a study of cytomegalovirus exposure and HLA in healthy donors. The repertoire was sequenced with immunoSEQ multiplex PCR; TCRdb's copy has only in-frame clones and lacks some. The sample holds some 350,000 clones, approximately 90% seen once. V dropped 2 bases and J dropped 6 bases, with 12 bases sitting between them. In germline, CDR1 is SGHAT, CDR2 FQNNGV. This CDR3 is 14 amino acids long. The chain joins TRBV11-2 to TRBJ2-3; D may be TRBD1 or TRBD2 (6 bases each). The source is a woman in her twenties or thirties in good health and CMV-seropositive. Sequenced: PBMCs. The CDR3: CASSLTGATDTQYF. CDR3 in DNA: TGTGCCAGCAGCTTAACGGGGGCGACGGATACGCAGTATTTT. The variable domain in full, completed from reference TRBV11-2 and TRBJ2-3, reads EAGVAQSPRYKIIEKRQSVAFWCNPISGHATLYWYQQILGQGPKLLIQFQNNGVVDDSQLPKDRFSAERLKGVDSTLKIQPAKLEDSAVYLCASSLTGATDTQYFGPGTRLTVL.